These 31 T cell receptor beta chains share one sample of origin, sequenced in a study of blood T cell dynamics during melanoma immunotherapy. TCRdb's table, derived via immunoSEQ multiplex PCR, lists solely in-frame clones and lacks some. The table includes more than 10,000 clones, roughly 86% detected once. This sample's time point: pre-treatment baseline. The sequences come from blood, collected from a patient treated with checkpoint blockade. These receptors were taken from a human donor with melanoma.

The chain links TRBV7-8 to TRBJ1-1, with a possible D match to TRBD1 (5 bases). The CDR3 has 13 residues. Germline V lookup: CDR1 SGHVS, CDR2 FQNEAQ. V lost 9 bases and J 1 base, leaving 12 bases between the germline ends. The CDR3 bases are TGTGCCAGTCAGTGGGGGGGGAACACTGAAGCTTTCTTT. It encodes CASQWGGNTEAFF.

The chain couples TRBV29-1 to TRBJ1-2; D not resolved. Germline CDR1 and CDR2: SQVTM and ANQGSEA. V shed 6 bases and J shed 4 bases, with 15 bases lying between them. The CDR3 consists of 13 residues. The DNA for the CDR3 is TGCAGCGTACCCGCAGGTACAGTCTATGGCTACACCTTC. Protein product: CSVPAGTVYGYTF.

A few counts support this clone. This rearrangement joins TRBV4-2 to TRBJ1-2; D not resolved. The CDR3 runs 15 residues. Looked up from germline, CDR1 is LGHNA and CDR2 is YNFKEQ. Trimming removed 0 bases from V and 2 bases from J, with 10 bases in between. DNA for the CDR3: TGTGCCAGCAGCCAAGAAGTGACCTCCAACTATGGCTACACCTTC. Translated, it gives CASSQEVTSNYGYTF.

J is TRBJ2-5 and V is TRBV6-5; D may be TRBD1 or TRBD2 (5 bases each). The length of the CDR3 is 13 residues. Germline loops: CDR1 MNHEY, CDR2 SVGAGI. Trimming removed 4 bases at V and 2 bases at J, with 8 bases between. This CDR3 is CASSSGRQETQYF. CDR3 coding DNA: TGTGCCAGCAGTTCGGGACGGCAAGAGACCCAGTACTTC.

This rearrangement joins TRBV12-1 to TRBJ2-3; TRBD2 was called by the table and not checked on the DNA. TRBV12-1 is noted as a pseudogene. CDR3 length: 17 residues. The CDR3 DNA is TGTGCCAGCAGCCTCGGCGGGGACTTTCAAGGGGCAGATACGCAGTATTTT. Protein product: CASSLGGDFQGADTQYF.

The rearrangement links TRBV15 to TRBJ2-5, with 8 positions matching TRBD1. The J call is in doubt because the DNA end fits TRBJ2-7 better. This CDR3 is built from 13 residues. Germline loops: CDR1 LNHNV, CDR2 YYDKDF (reference sequence). The CDR3 loop reads CATTRTGYGEQYF. CDR3 bases: TGTGCCACCACTCGGACAGGGTATGGCGAGCAGTACTTC.

J is TRBJ2-7 and V is TRBV9; no definite D call. Looked up from germline, CDR1 is SGDLS and CDR2 is YYNGEE. The CDR3 spans 13 residues. V lost 1 base to trimming and J lost 5 bases, with 10 bases between them. CDR3 amino acids: CASSVFPRDEQYF. The CDR3 coding sequence is TGTGCCAGCAGCGTATTCCCTAGGGACGAGCAGTACTTC.

This rearrangement joins TRBV5-5 to TRBJ2-2; unclear D gene. This CDR3 comprises 13 residues. Germline CDR1 reads SGHKS; CDR2 reads YYEKEE (reference sequence). Trimming left V 2 bases short and J 1 base short, with 3 bases between. CDR3 region: CASSFGNTGELFF. CDR3 in DNA: TGTGCCAGCAGCTTCGGGAACACCGGGGAGCTGTTTTTT.

The V and J genes are TRBV7-7 and TRBJ2-7, with D possibly matching TRBD1 (6 bases). This CDR3 region has 17 residues. Germline values: CDR1 SSHAT, CDR2 FNYEAQ (reference sequence). Trimming cost V 5 bases and J 0 bases, with 20 bases left between them. The DNA for the CDR3 is TGTGCCAGCAGCACACCCCCCAGGACAGTAACCTCCTACGAGCAGTACTTC. It translates to CASSTPPRTVTSYEQYF.

The V gene is TRBV30, the J gene TRBJ2-5, with 7 bases lining up with TRBD1. The CDR3 consists of 15 residues. With V trimmed by 4 bases and J by 5 bases, 13 bases remained unmatched. Germline V gene lookup returns CDR1 GTSNPN and CDR2 SVGIG (reference sequence). CDR3: CAWNLGQPLVETQYF. DNA for the CDR3: TGTGCCTGGAATTTGGGACAGCCGCTAGTGGAGACCCAGTACTTC.

The genes are TRBV28 and TRBJ1-4; D possibly corresponds to TRBD1 (5 bases). The CDR3 has 16 amino acids. Germline V lookup: CDR1 MDHEN, CDR2 SYDVKM. V was trimmed by 0 bases and J by 6 bases, leaving 14 bases between them. The CDR3 DNA reads as TGTGCCAGCAGTTTATGGACGTCGGGGGAGGATGAAAAACTGTTTTTT. Its translation is CASSLWTSGEDEKLFF.

The chain is built from TRBV6-5 and TRBJ1-2; D unresolved. Germline values: CDR1 MNHEY, CDR2 SVGAGI. This CDR3 region has 12 residues. Deletions cut 5 bases from V and 4 bases from J, with 8 bases between. This CDR3 reads CASSEGLYGYTF. The CDR3 coding sequence is TGTGCCAGCAGTGAAGGACTCTATGGCTACACCTTC.

The chain combines TRBV6-5 with TRBJ2-6, with 7 positions matching TRBD1. This CDR3 region has 16 residues. Germline CDR1 MNHEY, CDR2 SVGAGI. The V segment lost 4 bases and the J segment 2 bases; nucleotides outside the gene matches: 5. CDR3 coding DNA: TGTGCCAGCAGTTCCCCCGACAGGGCTGGGGCCAACGTCCTGACTTTC. This translates into CASSSPDRAGANVLTF.

The chain employs TRBV7-8 and TRBJ1-5; D not certain. V was shortened by 5 bases and J by 5 bases, with 13 bases between the two germline ends. There are 14 residues in the CDR3. In germline, CDR1 is SGHVS, CDR2 FQNEAQ. Here the CDR3 reads CASSKYGRDQPQHF. The CDR3 coding sequence is TGTGCCAGCAGCAAATATGGGAGAGATCAGCCCCAGCATTTT.

Here the CDR3 reads CATSTDRPSMTQYF. The CDR3 nucleotides are TGTGCCACCAGTACTGACAGGCCTTCCATGACCCAGTACTTC. The J gene is TRBJ2-5, the V gene TRBV15; D might be TRBD1 (6 bases). The CDR3 runs to 14 residues. Germline CDR1 and CDR2: LNHNV and YYDKDF (reference sequence). Between the trimmed V and J ends, which lost 6 bases and 7 bases, there was a span of 18 bases. The whole variable domain, filled in from reference TRBV15 and TRBJ2-5, reads DAMVIQNPRYQVTQFGKPVTLSCSQTLNHNVMYWYQQKSSQAPKLLFHYYDKDFNNEADTPDNFQSRRPNTSFCFLDIRSPGLGDTAMYLCATSTDRPSMTQYFGPGTRLLVL.

The gene calls are TRBV7-8 and TRBJ2-1, with no clear D. The CDR3 covers 13 residues. Germline values: CDR1 SGHVS, CDR2 FQNEAQ. V lost 1 base and J 10 bases, leaving 11 bases between the germline ends. The CDR3 loop reads CASSLERQVEQFF. As DNA, the CDR3 is TGTGCCAGCAGCTTAGAGAGGCAGGTCGAGCAGTTCTTC.

This chain connects TRBV4-1 to TRBJ1-6; a weak D match, TRBD1 (6 bases). The CDR3 has 16 amino acids. In germline, CDR1 is MGHRA, CDR2 YSYEKL. Trimming took 1 base from V and 9 from J, leaving 16 bases between them. CDR3 DNA: TGCGCCAGCAGCCAAGTAAAGGGACAATGGACTTCACCCCTCCACTTT. Residues: CASSQVKGQWTSPLHF.

The J gene is TRBJ2-1, the V gene TRBV11-2; 8 nucleotides align to TRBD2. With 7 bases clipped from V and 5 bases from J, the junction kept 13 bases outside the gene matches. The germline V gene has CDR1 SGHAT and CDR2 FQNNGV. The CDR3 consists of 16 residues. The CDR3 coding sequence is TGTGCCAGCATCCGAAGGAGCGGGGGTACCAACAATGAGCAGTTCTTC. Translation: CASIRRSGGTNNEQFF.

The rearrangement uses TRBV5-1 and TRBJ2-1; TRBD1 agrees at 9 bases. The trim removed 3 bases at V and 10 bases at J, leaving 14 bases unmatched. The CDR3 length is 16 residues. CDR1 is SGHRS and CDR2 is YFSETQ in the germline V gene. The chain's CDR3 is CASSSSGTGFEGEQFF. The CDR3 nucleotides are TGCGCCAGCAGCTCCTCCGGGACAGGGTTCGAGGGGGAGCAGTTCTTC.

The V call is TRBV28, the J call TRBJ2-2; D not certain. The germline V gene has CDR1 MDHEN and CDR2 SYDVKM. This CDR3 comprises 13 residues. Trimming pared 2 bases from V and 5 bases from J, leaving 6 bases between. CDR3 bases: TGTGCCAGCAGTTTAGTAGGGACCGGGGAGCTGTTTTTT. Encoded protein: CASSLVGTGELFF.

This clone was observed a few times. As DNA, the CDR3 is TGTGCCAGCAGGGGCGACAGGGAAAGCACAGATACGCAGTATTTT. It specifies CASRGDRESTDTQYF. The rearrangement uses TRBV6-5 and TRBJ2-3; 7 positions match TRBD1. J was trimmed by 0 bases and V by 6 bases; bases with no gene match: 6. Per germline, CDR1 MNHEY and CDR2 SVGAGI. The CDR3 covers 15 residues.

V and J are TRBV4-3 and TRBJ1-2; TRBD1 might be the D (6 bases). The germline V gene has CDR1 LGHNA and CDR2 YSLEER. With 2 bases removed from V and 8 bases from J, the gap between germline ends came to 18 bases. The CDR3 has 15 residues. CDR3 sequence reads: CASSQRKVGAGGYTF. Here the CDR3 DNA reads TGCGCCAGCAGCCAACGTAAAGTGGGGGCTGGCGGCTACACCTTC.

This clone was seen once. The V gene is TRBV9, the J gene TRBJ2-7; possibly TRBD2 for D (5 bases). Trimming shortened V by 0 bases and J by 5 bases, and 12 bases separated the two germline ends. The V gene's germline CDR1 is SGDLS and CDR2 YYNGEE. This CDR3 spans 14 amino acids. CDR3 loop: CASSVGPSRNEQYF. CDR3 nucleotides: TGTGCCAGCAGCGTAGGTCCTAGCAGGAACGAGCAGTACTTC.

The chain employs TRBV6-5 and TRBJ1-5; 7 bases map to TRBD1. This CDR3 spans 14 amino acids. Germline V CDR1 and CDR2: MNHEY, SVGAGI. The ends lost 5 bases at V and 1 base at J; junction bases unmatched: 2. In nucleotides, the CDR3 is TGTGCCAGCAGTCCGACAGGGAGCAATCAGCCCCAGCATTTT. Its translation: CASSPTGSNQPQHF.

The genes are TRBV6-5 and TRBJ1-2; the D is unclear. Trimming took 5 bases from V and 1 from J, leaving 11 bases between them. The CDR3 runs to 14 residues. Germline-derived CDR1 and CDR2 are MNHEY and SVGAGI. CDR3: CASSEHVLNYGYTF. Here the CDR3 DNA reads TGTGCCAGCAGTGAGCATGTCCTTAACTATGGCTACACCTTC.

The genes are TRBV4-1 and TRBJ1-4, with D possibly TRBD1 on 6 matching bases. This CDR3 comprises 16 residues. V was pared by 5 bases and J by 4 bases, with 17 bases between. The germline gives CDR1 MGHRA, CDR2 YSYEKL. The CDR3 coding sequence is TGCGCCAGCAGCTCAAGGAGGGGGGGGTTTAATGAAAAACTGTTTTTT. This encodes CASSSRRGGFNEKLFF.

The V and J genes are TRBV4-3 and TRBJ2-7, with no clear D. This CDR3 region has 13 residues. Between the trimmed V and J ends, which lost 2 bases and 4 bases, there was a span of 9 bases. CDR1 LGHNA and CDR2 YSLEER come from the germline V gene. CDR3 region: CASSQLKGYEQYF. CDR3 sequence (DNA): TGCGCCAGCAGCCAACTGAAGGGTTACGAGCAGTACTTC.

This clone occurred once. The chain has TRBV4-3 and TRBJ1-1; D remains unclear. In germline, CDR1 is LGHNA, CDR2 YSLEER. The CDR3 loop spans 16 amino acids. V was shortened by 0 bases and J by 0 bases, with 11 bases between the two germline ends. CDR3 residues: CASSQENYLLNTEAFF. In nucleotides, the CDR3 is TGCGCCAGCAGCCAAGAGAACTACCTCCTGAACACTGAAGCTTTCTTT.

The chain couples TRBV6-5 to TRBJ1-2; the match to TRBD1 covers 10 bases. The CDR3 contains 16 residues. J gave up 7 bases and V 4 bases, and 12 bases lay outside the gene matches. Germline values: CDR1 MNHEY, CDR2 SVGAGI. The CDR3 coding sequence is TGTGCCAGCAGTTCCCGGGACAGGGGCGAAACCCGTGGCTACACCTTC. Amino acid sequence: CASSSRDRGETRGYTF.

This chain links TRBV28 with TRBJ1-5; 8 bases fit TRBD1. Per the germline V gene, CDR1 is MDHEN and CDR2 is SYDVKM. Unmatched junction bases numbered 3, after V lost 1 base and J lost 7 bases. The CDR3 is 14 amino acids. The CDR3 DNA reads TGTGCCAGCAGTTTATTCCAGGGGGCCCAGCCCCAGCATTTT. Translated: CASSLFQGAQPQHF.

The chain combines TRBV4-1 with TRBJ2-2; TRBD2 matches 14 bases. This CDR3 is built from 16 residues. Germline CDR1 is MGHRA and CDR2 is YSYEKL. The V and J ends lost 4 bases and 6 bases, in that order; junction bases with no gene match: 4. The CDR3 region has the DNA TGCGCCAGCAGCCCCCGACTAGCGGGGGGGCCCGGGGAGCTGTTTTTT. This sequence encodes CASSPRLAGGPGELFF.